Below are 29 T cell receptor beta chains sequenced from a single sample in a study of shared clonotypes between healthy human individuals. Produced via immunoSEQ multiplex PCR; TCRdb's table is partial and in-frame only. The sample yields around 940,000 clones, over 75% seen once. Sequenced sample: memory CD4+ T cells sorted from blood. Sample subset: CD45RA-negative fraction. These receptors all stem from a man aged 18 to 29 in good health.

The chain is built from TRBV29-1 and TRBJ1-4, with D possibly being TRBD1 (6 bases). The CDR3 contains 15 residues. CDR1 and CDR2 (germline): SQVTM, ANQGSEA. V lost 5 bases and J lost 4, with 17 bases in between. The CDR3 protein is CSVIRGTTGNEKLFF. CDR3 nucleotides: TGCAGCGTTATTCGGGGGACAACGGGTAATGAAAAACTGTTTTTT.

The genes are TRBV2 and TRBJ2-7, with a weak D call TRBD2 (6 bases). Germline V CDR1 and CDR2: SNHLY, FYNNEI. V was cut by 5 bases and J by 6 bases, with 20 bases left in between. The CDR3 sequence is 15 residues long. In DNA, the CDR3 is TGTGCCAGCAGTAAGGAGGGGCTCGGGCTTTTCGAGCAGTACTTC. Amino acid sequence: CASSKEGLGLFEQYF.

V usage is TRBV7-3 and J usage is TRBJ2-6; D not certain. Trimming took 5 bases from V and 3 from J, leaving 14 bases between them. Per germline, CDR1 SGHTA and CDR2 FQGTGA. This CDR3 is built from 16 residues. The CDR3 loop reads CASSPFPTFGANVLTF. CDR3 nucleotides: TGTGCCAGCAGCCCCTTCCCAACGTTTGGGGCCAACGTCCTGACTTTC. The variable domain in full, with the rest retrieved from reference TRBV7-3 and TRBJ2-6, is GAGVSQTPSNKVTEKGKYVELRCDPISGHTALYWYRQSLGQGPEFLIYFQGTGAADDSGLPNDRFFAVRPEGSVSTLKIQRTERGDSAVYLCASSPFPTFGANVLTFGAGSRLTVL.

The chain joins TRBV7-2 to TRBJ2-3, with TRBD1 as a possible D gene (5 bases). The CDR3 loop spans 13 amino acids. V was pared by 2 bases and J by 9 bases, with 12 bases between. In germline, CDR1 is SGHTA, CDR2 FQGNSA. The DNA for the CDR3 is TGTGCCAGCAGCTTAAGCCAGGGCGGCACGCAGTATTTT. It yields the protein CASSLSQGGTQYF.

This clone was counted ten times or more. Other DNA sequences in the same sample also yield this CDR3. This rearrangement joins TRBV4-1 to TRBJ1-3; D is undetermined. The CDR3 runs 14 residues. CDR1 and CDR2 (germline): MGHRA, YSYEKL. V lost 0 bases and J 2 bases, leaving 5 bases between the germline ends. In DNA, the CDR3 is TGCGCCAGCAGCCAAGAGGGTACTGGAAACACCATATATTTT. Translation gives CASSQEGTGNTIYF.

The genes are TRBV5-1 and TRBJ1-2; D is undetermined. V was shortened by 1 base and J by 0 bases, with 4 bases between the two germline ends. The CDR3 is made up of 13 amino acids. Per the germline V gene, CDR1 is SGHRS and CDR2 is YFSETQ. The CDR3 DNA is TGCGCCAGCAGCTTGAACGCTAACTATGGCTACACCTTC. It translates to CASSLNANYGYTF. Full variable domain (missing parts from reference TRBV5-1 and TRBJ1-2): KAGVTQTPRYLIKTRGQQVTLSCSPISGHRSVSWYQQTPGQGLQFLFEYFSETQRNKGNFPGRFSGRQFSNSRSEMNVSTLELGDSALYLCASSLNANYGYTFGSGTRLTVV.

This clone has only a few counts. The same CDR3 is also encoded by other DNA sequences in this sample. The chain couples TRBV30 to TRBJ2-7; possibly TRBD1 for D (5 bases). The length of the CDR3 is 12 residues. The ends were cut back, 5 bases at V and 0 bases at J, with 8 bases in the middle. Germline V lookup: CDR1 GTSNPN, CDR2 SVGIG (reference sequence). The CDR3 nucleotides are TGTGCCTGGGCAGGGAACTCCTACGAGCAGTACTTC. Translated: CAWAGNSYEQYF.

This clone was observed a few times. The sample contains more than one DNA sequence encoding this CDR3. In DNA form, the CDR3 reads TGTGCCAGCAGCCCGGGCGGAACTAATGAAAAACTGTTTTTT. It translates to CASSPGGTNEKLFF. The chain employs TRBV5-4 and TRBJ1-4; D not resolved. The CDR3 extends over 14 amino acids. The V end was cut by 4 bases, the J end by 1 base, with 8 bases between. From germline, CDR1 is SGHNT and CDR2 YYREEE (reference sequence).

This clone was seen a handful of times. The chain uses TRBV2 and TRBJ2-7, with D maybe TRBD1 (5 bases). CDR1 is SNHLY, CDR2 FYNNEI, per germline. The V end was cut by 10 bases, the J end by 2 bases, with 15 bases between. The CDR3 covers 13 residues. CDR3 DNA sequence: TGTGCCACCACCCCGAGACAGACCTACGAGCAGTACTTC. Its translation: CATTPRQTYEQYF.

This rearrangement joins TRBV5-1 to TRBJ2-1, with 10 bases identical to TRBD2. Germline CDR1 and CDR2: SGHRS and YFSETQ. The CDR3 length is 15 residues. V lost 4 bases and J lost 7; bases outside the gene matches: 8. The CDR3 loop is CASSELAGRRNEQFF. CDR3 in DNA: TGCGCCAGCAGCGAACTAGCGGGGAGGAGGAATGAGCAGTTCTTC.

The V call is TRBV7-9, the J call TRBJ1-2; 10 bases are a match to TRBD1. Unmatched junction bases numbered 7, after V lost 5 bases and J lost 4 bases. The CDR3 covers 15 residues. Germline CDR1 is SEHNR and CDR2 is FQNEAQ (reference sequence). CDR3 sequence: CASSPRQGASYGYTF. CDR3 in DNA: TGTGCCAGCAGCCCGCGACAGGGGGCGAGCTATGGCTACACCTTC.

In the case of this clone: Just one base apart from a much larger clone, this may be a read error. The chain joins TRBV5-4 to TRBJ2-5; TRBD1 agrees at 7 bases. CDR3 length equals 14 residues. The trim removed 2 bases at V and 1 base at J, leaving 2 bases unmatched. The germline gives CDR1 SGHNT, CDR2 YYREEE (reference sequence). The CDR3 is CASSFDRVQETQYF. In DNA, the CDR3 is TGTGCCAGCAGCTTTGACAGGGTCCAAGAGACCCAGTACTTC.

The chain recombines TRBV19 with TRBJ1-5, with TRBD1 as a possible D gene (6 bases). V was pared by 3 bases and J by 7 bases, with 13 bases between. The length of the CDR3 is 14 residues. The germline V gene has CDR1 LNHDA and CDR2 SQIVND (reference sequence). The DNA for the CDR3 is TGTGCCAGTAGTATGGGGGCAAGCATACAGCCCCAGCATTTT. Protein sequence: CASSMGASIQPQHF.

A remark on this clone: The sample has other DNA sequences that encode this CDR3 too. The V gene is TRBV18, the J gene TRBJ2-7; 12 bases are shared with TRBD1. With V trimmed by 3 bases and J by 4 bases, 4 bases remained unmatched. Germline V gene sequence: CDR1 KGHSH, CDR2 LQKENI. This CDR3 is 15 amino acids long. This chain's CDR3 is CASSPPGQGAYEQYF. CDR3 bases: TGTGCCAGCTCACCGCCGGGACAGGGGGCTTACGAGCAGTACTTC.

The CDR3 region is CSVVSHYEQYF. CDR3 in DNA: TGCAGCGTTGTGAGCCACTACGAGCAGTACTTC. The chain combines TRBV29-1 with TRBJ2-7; D unclear. Germline V gene lookup returns CDR1 SQVTM and CDR2 ANQGSEA. This CDR3 comprises 11 residues. V lost 4 bases to trimming and J lost 3 bases, with 7 bases between them.

The V and J genes are TRBV6-1 and TRBJ1-2, with no clear D. Germline V gene lookup returns CDR1 MNHNS and CDR2 SASEGT. V was trimmed by 7 bases and J by 5 bases, leaving 14 bases between them. The CDR3 length is 13 residues. This CDR3 is CASTDARGYGYTF. CDR3 sequence (DNA): TGTGCCAGCACCGACGCACGGGGTTATGGCTACACCTTC.

DNA for the CDR3: TGTGCCAGCAGCTCCAGGTCCCCAAATTCACCCCTCCACTTT. It translates to CASSSRSPNSPLHF. The chain has TRBV5-5 and TRBJ1-6; D is uncertain. Germline assignment: CDR1 SGHKS and CDR2 YYEKEE (reference sequence). Trimming cost V 3 bases and J 7 bases, with 11 bases left between them. This CDR3 has 14 amino acids.

The chain recombines TRBV28 with TRBJ2-7; D call uncertain. Germline assignment: CDR1 MDHEN and CDR2 SYDVKM. Trimming stripped 5 bases from V and 0 bases from J, with 14 bases between. CDR3 length: 15 amino acids. The CDR3 sequence is CASSAPDRHSYEQYF. Here the CDR3 DNA reads TGTGCCAGCAGTGCCCCCGACCGCCACTCCTACGAGCAGTACTTC.

This clone showed up just a few times. V usage is TRBV4-1 and J usage is TRBJ1-3, with D uncertain. Germline CDR1 MGHRA, CDR2 YSYEKL. Between the trimmed V and J ends, which lost 8 bases and 0 bases, there was a span of 17 bases. The CDR3 has 16 amino acids. CDR3 loop: CASSGGSPHSGNTIYF. CDR3 coding DNA: TGCGCCAGCTCTGGAGGGTCCCCCCACTCTGGAAACACCATATATTTT.

This clone appeared once. The genes are TRBV6-5 and TRBJ2-7; D perhaps matches TRBD1 (5 bases). CDR3 length: 16 residues. Trimming pared 0 bases from V and 1 base from J, leaving 13 bases between. Germline CDR1 reads MNHEY; CDR2 reads SVGAGI. CDR3 DNA sequence: TGTGCCAGCAGTTACTCACAGGTAATACGATCCTACGAGCAGTACTTC. Translated: CASSYSQVIRSYEQYF.

The genes are TRBV2 and TRBJ1-1; D remains unclear. CDR1 is SNHLY and CDR2 is FYNNEI in the germline V gene. Between the trimmed V and J ends, which lost 7 bases and 4 bases, there was a span of 16 bases. The CDR3 covers 14 residues. CDR3 loop: CASTLETGSTEAFF. The CDR3 region has the DNA TGTGCCAGCACCCTGGAGACGGGGAGCACTGAAGCTTTCTTT.

The chain combines TRBV29-1 with TRBJ2-1, with a weak D call TRBD2 (6 bases). This CDR3 has 14 amino acids. V lost 4 bases and J 7 bases, leaving 17 bases between the germline ends. Germline V gene lookup returns CDR1 SQVTM and CDR2 ANQGSEA. CDR3 in DNA: TGCAGCGTTGCGAGGCAGGGAGGTGGAAATGAGCAGTTCTTC. As protein: CSVARQGGGNEQFF.

The chain recombines TRBV27 with TRBJ1-1; D might be TRBD1 (5 bases). Germline V gives CDR1 MNHEY, CDR2 SMNVEV (reference sequence). Trimming cost V 2 bases and J 2 bases, with 15 bases left between them. CDR3 length: 16 amino acids. CDR3 sequence reads: CASSLGAGTVNTEAFF. The CDR3 nucleotides read TGTGCCAGCAGTTTAGGGGCCGGGACGGTCAACACTGAAGCTTTCTTT.

This clone occurred a few times. A much bigger clone sits one base away, suggesting this may be a read error. The same CDR3 arises from other DNA sequences in this sample as well. The chain combines TRBV19 with TRBJ1-3, with D tentatively TRBD1 (5 bases). The CDR3 length is 14 residues. The V gene lost 5 bases and the J gene lost 0 bases, with 8 bases spanning the gap. Germline CDR1 is LNHDA and CDR2 is SQIVND (reference sequence). CDR3 coding DNA: TGTGCCAGTAGTCCTGACAGCTCTGGAAACACCATATATTTT. The encoded protein is CASSPDSSGNTIYF.

This sequence joins TRBV11-2 and TRBJ2-1; possible D gene TRBD1, 5 bases. The germline CDR1 and CDR2 sequences are SGHAT and FQNNGV. V lost 5 bases and J 0 bases, leaving 11 bases between the germline ends. The CDR3 contains 15 residues. CDR3 protein: CASSADIRSYNEQFF. The CDR3 DNA is TGTGCCAGCAGCGCGGACATACGCTCCTACAATGAGCAGTTCTTC.

This chain links TRBV19 with TRBJ2-1; D unresolved. The germline gives CDR1 LNHDA, CDR2 SQIVND (reference sequence). The V end was cut by 3 bases, the J end by 2 bases, with 11 bases between. The CDR3 has 15 amino acids. CDR3 nucleotides: TGTGCCAGTAGTATCCGGCTGGGAACCTACAATGAGCAGTTCTTC. It specifies CASSIRLGTYNEQFF.

Comment on this clone: Germline and junction disagree at one end, which may indicate a read error. The chain carries TRBV11-2 and TRBJ2-7, with D perhaps matching TRBD1 (6 bases). CDR1 and CDR2 (germline): SGHAT, FQNNGV. The CDR3 spans 13 residues. CDR3: CASSIEQGYEQYF. CDR3 DNA: TGTGCCAGCAGCATAGAACAGGGCTACGAGCAGTACTTC.

Only a few counts were recorded for this clone. The chain combines TRBV5-8 with TRBJ2-5; a weak D match, TRBD2 (6 bases). Germline V gene sequence: CDR1 SGHTS, CDR2 YDEGEE. V lost 7 bases to trimming and J lost 1 base, with 17 bases between them. CDR3 length: 15 amino acids. CDR3 nucleotides: TGTGCCAGCCCCAAGACTAGGAGCCCCCAAGAGACCCAGTACTTC. It specifies CASPKTRSPQETQYF.

The rearrangement uses TRBV30 and TRBJ1-1, with unresolved D. V lost 4 bases, J lost 4 bases, and 13 bases lay in between. Germline CDR1 is GTSNPN and CDR2 is SVGIG (reference sequence). The CDR3 has 13 residues. This CDR3 reads CAWIESRFTEAFF. The CDR3 DNA reads TGTGCCTGGATTGAGTCACGATTCACTGAAGCTTTCTTT. The full variable domain, in which reference TRBV30 and TRBJ1-1 provide the parts outside the CDR3, is SQTIHQWPATLVQPVGSPLSLECTVEGTSNPNLYWYRQAAGRGLQLLFYSVGIGQISSEVPQNLSASRPQDRQFILSSKKLLLSDSGFYLCAWIESRFTEAFFGQGTRLTVV.